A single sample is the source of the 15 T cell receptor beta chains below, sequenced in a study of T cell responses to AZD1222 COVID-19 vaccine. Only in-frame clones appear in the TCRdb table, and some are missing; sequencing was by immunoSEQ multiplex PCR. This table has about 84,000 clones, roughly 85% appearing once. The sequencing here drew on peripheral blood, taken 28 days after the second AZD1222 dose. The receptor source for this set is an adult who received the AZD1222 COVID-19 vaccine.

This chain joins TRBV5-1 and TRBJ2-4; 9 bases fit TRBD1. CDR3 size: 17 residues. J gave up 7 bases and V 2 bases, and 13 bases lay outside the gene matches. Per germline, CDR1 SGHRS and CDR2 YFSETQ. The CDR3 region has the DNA TGCGCCAGCAGCTTTTCGGGAACAGGGGGCTCGTGGAACATTCAGTACTTC. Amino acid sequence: CASSFSGTGGSWNIQYF. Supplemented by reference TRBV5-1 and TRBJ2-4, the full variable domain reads KAGVTQTPRYLIKTRGQQVTLSCSPISGHRSVSWYQQTPGQGLQFLFEYFSETQRNKGNFPGRFSGRQFSNSRSEMNVSTLELGDSALYLCASSFSGTGGSWNIQYFGAGTRLSVL.

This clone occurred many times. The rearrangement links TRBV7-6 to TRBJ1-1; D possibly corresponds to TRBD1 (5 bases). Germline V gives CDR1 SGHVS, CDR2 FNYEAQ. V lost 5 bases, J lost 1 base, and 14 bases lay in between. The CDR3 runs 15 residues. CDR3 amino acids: CASSIGIGGNTEAFF. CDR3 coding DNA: TGTGCCAGCAGCATCGGGATCGGGGGGAACACTGAAGCTTTCTTT. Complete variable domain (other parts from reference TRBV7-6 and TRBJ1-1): GAGVSQSPRYKVTKRGQDVALRCDPISGHVSLYWYRQALGQGPEFLTYFNYEAQQDKSGLPNDRFSAERPEGSISTLTIQRTEQRDSAMYRCASSIGIGGNTEAFFGQGTRLTVV.

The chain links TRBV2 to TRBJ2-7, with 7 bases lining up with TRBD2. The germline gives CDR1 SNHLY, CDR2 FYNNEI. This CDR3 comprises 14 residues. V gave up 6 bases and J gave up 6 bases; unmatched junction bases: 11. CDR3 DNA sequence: TGTGCCAGCAGGGCGACTAGCATCCAGGGCGAGCAGTACTTC. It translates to CASRATSIQGEQYF.

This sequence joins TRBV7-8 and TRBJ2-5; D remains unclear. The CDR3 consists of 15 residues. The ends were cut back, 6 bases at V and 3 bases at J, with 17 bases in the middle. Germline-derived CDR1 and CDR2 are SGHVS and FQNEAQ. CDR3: CASRLGQREEETQYF. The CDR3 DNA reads TGTGCCAGCAGGCTAGGCCAGAGAGAAGAAGAGACCCAGTACTTC. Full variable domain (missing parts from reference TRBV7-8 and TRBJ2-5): GAGVSQSPRYKVAKRGQDVALRCDPISGHVSLFWYQQALGQGPEFLTYFQNEAQLDKSGLPSDRFFAERPEGSVSTLKIQRTQQEDSAVYLCASRLGQREEETQYFGPGTRLLVL.

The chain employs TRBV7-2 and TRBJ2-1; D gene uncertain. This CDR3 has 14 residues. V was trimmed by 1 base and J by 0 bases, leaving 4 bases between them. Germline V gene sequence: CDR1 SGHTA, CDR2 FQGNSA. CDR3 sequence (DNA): TGTGCCAGCAGCTTAGGATTCTCCTACAATGAGCAGTTCTTC. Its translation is CASSLGFSYNEQFF.

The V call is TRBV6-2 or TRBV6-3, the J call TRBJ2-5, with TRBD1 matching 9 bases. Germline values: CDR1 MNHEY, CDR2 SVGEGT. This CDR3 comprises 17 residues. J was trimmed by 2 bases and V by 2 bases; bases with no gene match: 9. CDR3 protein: CASSYRRDREGQETQYF. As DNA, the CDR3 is TGTGCCAGCAGTTACCGAAGGGACAGGGAGGGGCAAGAGACCCAGTACTTC.

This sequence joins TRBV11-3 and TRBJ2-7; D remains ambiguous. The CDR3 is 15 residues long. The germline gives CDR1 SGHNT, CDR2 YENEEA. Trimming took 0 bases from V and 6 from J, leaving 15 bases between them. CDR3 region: CASSLDRRRPSEQYF. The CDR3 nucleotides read TGTGCCAGCAGCTTAGATCGCCGCCGTCCGAGCGAGCAGTACTTC.

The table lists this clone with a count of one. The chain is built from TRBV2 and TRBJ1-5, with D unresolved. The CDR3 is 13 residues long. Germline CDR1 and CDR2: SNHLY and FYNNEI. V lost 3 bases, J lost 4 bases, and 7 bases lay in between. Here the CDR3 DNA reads TGTGCCAGCAGTGAGGTAGGGAATCAGCCCCAGCATTTT. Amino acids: CASSEVGNQPQHF.

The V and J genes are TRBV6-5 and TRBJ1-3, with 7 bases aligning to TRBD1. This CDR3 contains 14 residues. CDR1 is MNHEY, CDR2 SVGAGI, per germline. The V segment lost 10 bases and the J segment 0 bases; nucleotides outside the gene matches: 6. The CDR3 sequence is CATRGINSGNTIYF. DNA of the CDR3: TGTGCCACCAGGGGGATCAACTCTGGAAACACCATATATTTT.

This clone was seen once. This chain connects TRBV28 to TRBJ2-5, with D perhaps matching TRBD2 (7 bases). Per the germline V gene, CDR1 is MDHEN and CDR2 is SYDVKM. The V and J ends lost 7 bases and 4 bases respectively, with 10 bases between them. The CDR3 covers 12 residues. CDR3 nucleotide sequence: TGTGCCAGCACTAGGGGGGGAGAGACCCAGTACTTC. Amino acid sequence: CASTRGGETQYF.

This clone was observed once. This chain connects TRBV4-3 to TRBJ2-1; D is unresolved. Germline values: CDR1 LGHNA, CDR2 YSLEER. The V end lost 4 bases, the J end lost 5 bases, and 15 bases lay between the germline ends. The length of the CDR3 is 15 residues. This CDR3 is CASSLSSRLNNEQFF. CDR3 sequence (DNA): TGCGCCAGCAGCCTCAGCTCAAGGCTAAACAATGAGCAGTTCTTC.

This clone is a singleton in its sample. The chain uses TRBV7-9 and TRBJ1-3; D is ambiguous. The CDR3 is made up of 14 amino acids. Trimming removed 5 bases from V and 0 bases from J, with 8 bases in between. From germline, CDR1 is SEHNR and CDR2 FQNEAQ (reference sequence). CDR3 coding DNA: TGTGCCAGCAGCAGAAGCAACTCTGGAAACACCATATATTTT. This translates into CASSRSNSGNTIYF.

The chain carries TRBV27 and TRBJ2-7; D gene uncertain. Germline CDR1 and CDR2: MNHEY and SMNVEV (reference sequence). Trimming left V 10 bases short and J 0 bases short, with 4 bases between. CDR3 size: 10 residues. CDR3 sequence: CATGSYEQYF. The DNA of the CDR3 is TGTGCCACCGGCTCCTACGAGCAGTACTTC.

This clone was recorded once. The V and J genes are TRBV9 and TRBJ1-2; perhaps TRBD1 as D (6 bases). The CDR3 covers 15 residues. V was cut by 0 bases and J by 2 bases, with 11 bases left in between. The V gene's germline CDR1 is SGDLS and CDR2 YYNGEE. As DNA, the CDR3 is TGTGCCAGCAGCGTAGGACAGGCAGTAAACTATGGCTACACCTTC. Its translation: CASSVGQAVNYGYTF.

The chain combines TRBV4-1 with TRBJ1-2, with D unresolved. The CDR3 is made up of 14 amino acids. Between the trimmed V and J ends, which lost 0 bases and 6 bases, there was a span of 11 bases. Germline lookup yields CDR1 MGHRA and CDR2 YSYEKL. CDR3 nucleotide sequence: TGCGCCAGCAGCCAAGAACGGCAGGTGCATGGCTACACCTTC. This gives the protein CASSQERQVHGYTF.